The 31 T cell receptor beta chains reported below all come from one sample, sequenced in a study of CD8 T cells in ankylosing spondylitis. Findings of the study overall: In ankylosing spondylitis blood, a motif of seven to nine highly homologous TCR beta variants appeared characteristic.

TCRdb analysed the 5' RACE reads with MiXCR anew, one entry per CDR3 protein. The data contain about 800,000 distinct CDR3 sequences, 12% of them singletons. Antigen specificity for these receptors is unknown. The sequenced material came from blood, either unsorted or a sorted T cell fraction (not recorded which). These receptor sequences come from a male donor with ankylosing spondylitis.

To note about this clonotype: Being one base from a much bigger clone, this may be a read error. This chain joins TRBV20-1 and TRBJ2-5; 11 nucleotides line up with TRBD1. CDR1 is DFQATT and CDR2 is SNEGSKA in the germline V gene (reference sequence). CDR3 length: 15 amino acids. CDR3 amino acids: CSATWDRGGQETRYF. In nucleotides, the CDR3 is TGCAGTGCAACCTGGGACAGGGGGGGTCAAGAGACCCGGTACTTC.

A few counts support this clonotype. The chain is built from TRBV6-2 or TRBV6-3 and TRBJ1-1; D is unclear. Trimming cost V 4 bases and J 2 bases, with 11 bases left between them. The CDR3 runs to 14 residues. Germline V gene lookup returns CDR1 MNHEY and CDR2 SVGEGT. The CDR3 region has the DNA TGTGCCAGCAGTTCCCGACGGGAAAACACTGAAGCTTTCTTT. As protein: CASSSRRENTEAFF.

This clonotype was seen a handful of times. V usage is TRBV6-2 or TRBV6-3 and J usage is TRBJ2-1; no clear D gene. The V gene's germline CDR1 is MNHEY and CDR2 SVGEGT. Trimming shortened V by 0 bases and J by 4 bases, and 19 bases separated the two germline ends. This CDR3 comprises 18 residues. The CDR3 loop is CASSYSREALNPYNEQFF. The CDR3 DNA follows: TGTGCCAGCAGTTACTCAAGGGAAGCGCTCAACCCGTACAATGAGCAGTTCTTC.

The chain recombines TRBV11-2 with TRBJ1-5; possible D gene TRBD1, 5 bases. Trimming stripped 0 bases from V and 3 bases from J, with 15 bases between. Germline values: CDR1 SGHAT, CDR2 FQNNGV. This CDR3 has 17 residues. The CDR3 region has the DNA TGTGCCAGCAGCTTAGATCGGGACCTCTATGACAATCAGCCCCAGCATTTT. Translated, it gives CASSLDRDLYDNQPQHF.

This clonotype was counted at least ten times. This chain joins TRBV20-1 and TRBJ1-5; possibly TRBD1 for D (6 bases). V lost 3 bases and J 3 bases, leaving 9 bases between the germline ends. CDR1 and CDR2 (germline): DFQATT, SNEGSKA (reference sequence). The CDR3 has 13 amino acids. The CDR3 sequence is CSASGQINQPQHF. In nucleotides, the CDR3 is TGCAGTGCTAGTGGACAGATCAATCAGCCCCAGCATTTT.

CDR3 residues: CASSYSFRADSPLHF. The CDR3, as DNA: TGTGCCAGCAGTTACTCATTCCGGGCGGATTCACCCCTCCACTTT. The chain recombines TRBV6-5 with TRBJ1-6; the D is unclear. The CDR3 has 15 amino acids. V gave up 0 bases and J gave up 8 bases, with 11 bases separating them. The germline gives CDR1 MNHEY, CDR2 SVGAGI.

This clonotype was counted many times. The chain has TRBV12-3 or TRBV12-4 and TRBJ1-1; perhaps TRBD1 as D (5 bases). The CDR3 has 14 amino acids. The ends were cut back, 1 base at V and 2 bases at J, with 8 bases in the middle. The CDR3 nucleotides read TGTGCCAGCAGTTTAGACGGACAAAACACTGAAGCTTTCTTT. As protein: CASSLDGQNTEAFF.

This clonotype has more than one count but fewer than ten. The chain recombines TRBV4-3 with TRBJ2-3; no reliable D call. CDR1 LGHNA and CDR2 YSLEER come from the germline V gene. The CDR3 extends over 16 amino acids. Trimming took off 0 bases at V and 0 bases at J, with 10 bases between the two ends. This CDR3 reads CASSQDPGPSTDTQYF. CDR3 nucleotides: TGCGCCAGCAGCCAAGATCCCGGTCCTAGCACAGATACGCAGTATTTT.

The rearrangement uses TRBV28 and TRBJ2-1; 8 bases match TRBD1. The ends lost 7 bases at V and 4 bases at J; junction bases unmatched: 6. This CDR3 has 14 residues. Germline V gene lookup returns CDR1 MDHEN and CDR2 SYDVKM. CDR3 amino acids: CASTSGTGYNEQFF. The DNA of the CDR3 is TGTGCCAGCACCTCCGGGACAGGTTACAATGAGCAGTTCTTC.

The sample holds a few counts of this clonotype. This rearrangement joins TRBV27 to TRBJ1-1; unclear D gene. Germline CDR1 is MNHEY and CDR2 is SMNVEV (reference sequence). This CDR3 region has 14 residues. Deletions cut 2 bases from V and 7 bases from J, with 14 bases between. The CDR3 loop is CASSLTPERFEAFF. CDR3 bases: TGTGCCAGCAGTTTAACCCCTGAGCGCTTTGAAGCTTTCTTT.

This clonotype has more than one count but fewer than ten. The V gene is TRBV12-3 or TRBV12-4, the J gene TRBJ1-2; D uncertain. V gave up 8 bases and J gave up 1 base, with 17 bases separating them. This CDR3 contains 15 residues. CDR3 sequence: CASVPREDYNYGYTF. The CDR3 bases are TGTGCCAGCGTTCCGAGGGAGGATTATAACTATGGCTACACCTTC.

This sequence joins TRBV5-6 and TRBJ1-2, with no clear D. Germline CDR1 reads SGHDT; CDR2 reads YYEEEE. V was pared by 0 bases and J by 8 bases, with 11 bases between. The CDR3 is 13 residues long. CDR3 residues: CASSLGVVGGYTF. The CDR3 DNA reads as TGTGCCAGCAGCTTGGGTGTGGTGGGAGGCTACACCTTC.

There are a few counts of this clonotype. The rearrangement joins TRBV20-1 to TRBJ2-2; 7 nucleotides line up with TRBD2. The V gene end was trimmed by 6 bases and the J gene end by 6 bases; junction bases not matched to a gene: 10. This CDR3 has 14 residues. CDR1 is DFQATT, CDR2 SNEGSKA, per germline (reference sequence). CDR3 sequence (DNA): TGCAGTGCCATGACTAGCCTGAAGGCCGGGGAGCTGTTTTTT. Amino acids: CSAMTSLKAGELFF.

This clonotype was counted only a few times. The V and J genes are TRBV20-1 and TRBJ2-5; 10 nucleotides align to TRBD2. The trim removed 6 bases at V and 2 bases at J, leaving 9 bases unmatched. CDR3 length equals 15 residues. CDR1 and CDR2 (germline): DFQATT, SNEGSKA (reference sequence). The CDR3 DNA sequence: TGCAGTGCCGGGGCTAGCGGGAGCTTTCAAGAGACCCAGTACTTC. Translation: CSAGASGSFQETQYF.

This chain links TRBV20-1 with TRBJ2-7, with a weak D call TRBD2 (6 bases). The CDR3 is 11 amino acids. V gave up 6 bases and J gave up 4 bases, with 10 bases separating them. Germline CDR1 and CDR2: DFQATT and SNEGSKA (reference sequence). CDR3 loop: CSAALAYEQYF. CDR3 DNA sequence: TGCAGTGCCGCTCTAGCGTACGAGCAGTACTTC.

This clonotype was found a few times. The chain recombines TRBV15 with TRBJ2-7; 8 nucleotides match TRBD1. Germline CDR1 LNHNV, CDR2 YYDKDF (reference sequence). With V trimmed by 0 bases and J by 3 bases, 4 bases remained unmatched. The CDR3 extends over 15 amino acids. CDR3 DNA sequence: TGTGCCACCAGCAGAGATCTTGACAGGGGCTACGAGCAGTACTTC. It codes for CATSRDLDRGYEQYF.

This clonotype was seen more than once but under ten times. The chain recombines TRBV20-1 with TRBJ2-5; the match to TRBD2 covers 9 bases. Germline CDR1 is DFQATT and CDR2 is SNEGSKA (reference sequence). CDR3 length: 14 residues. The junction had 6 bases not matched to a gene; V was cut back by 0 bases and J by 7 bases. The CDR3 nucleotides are TGCAGTGCTAGAGATGTGGAGCGGGAGGCGACCCAGTACTTC. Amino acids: CSARDVEREATQYF.

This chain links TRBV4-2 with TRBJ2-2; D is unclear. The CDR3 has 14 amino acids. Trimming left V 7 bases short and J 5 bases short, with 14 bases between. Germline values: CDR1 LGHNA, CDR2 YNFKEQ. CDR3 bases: TGTGCCAGCACGGACCTTTTGGAAACCGGGGAGCTGTTTTTT. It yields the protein CASTDLLETGELFF.

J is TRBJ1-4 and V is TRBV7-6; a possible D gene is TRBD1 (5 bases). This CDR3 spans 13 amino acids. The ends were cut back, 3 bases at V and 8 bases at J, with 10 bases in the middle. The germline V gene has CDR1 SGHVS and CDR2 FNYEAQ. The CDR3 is CASSLWGEEKLFF. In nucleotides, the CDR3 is TGTGCCAGCAGCTTGTGGGGGGAGGAAAAACTGTTTTTT.

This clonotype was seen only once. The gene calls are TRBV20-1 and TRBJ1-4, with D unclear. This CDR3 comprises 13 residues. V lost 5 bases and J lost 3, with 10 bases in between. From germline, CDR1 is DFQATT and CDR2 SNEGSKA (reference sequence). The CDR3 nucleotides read TGCAGTGCTCGAACGAGTCCTAATGAAAAACTGTTTTTT. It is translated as CSARTSPNEKLFF.

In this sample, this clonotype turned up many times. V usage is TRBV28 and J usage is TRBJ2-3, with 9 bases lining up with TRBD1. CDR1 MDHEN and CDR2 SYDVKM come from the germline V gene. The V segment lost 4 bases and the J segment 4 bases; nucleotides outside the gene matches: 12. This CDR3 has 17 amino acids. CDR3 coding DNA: TGTGCCAGCAGTTCTCCTAGGGACAGGGTTCGCCCAGATACGCAGTATTTT. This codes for CASSSPRDRVRPDTQYF. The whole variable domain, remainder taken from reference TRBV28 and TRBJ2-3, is DVKVTQSSRYLVKRTGEKVFLECVQDMDHENMFWYRQDPGLGLRLIYFSYDVKMKEKGDIPEGYSVSREKKERFSLILESASTNQTSMYLCASSSPRDRVRPDTQYFGPGTRLTVL.

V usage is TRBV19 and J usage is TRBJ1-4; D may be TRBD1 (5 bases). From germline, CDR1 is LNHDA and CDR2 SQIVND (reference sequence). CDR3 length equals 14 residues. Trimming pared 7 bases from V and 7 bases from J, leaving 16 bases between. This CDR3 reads CASNSLAGLEKLFF. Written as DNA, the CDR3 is TGTGCCAGTAACTCCTTGGCGGGACTTGAAAAACTGTTTTTT.

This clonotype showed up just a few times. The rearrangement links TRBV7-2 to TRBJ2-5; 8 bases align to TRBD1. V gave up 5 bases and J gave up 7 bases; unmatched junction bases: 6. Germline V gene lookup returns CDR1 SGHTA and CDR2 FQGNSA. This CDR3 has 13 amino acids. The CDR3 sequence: CASSPRDRLTQYF. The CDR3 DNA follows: TGTGCCAGCAGCCCAAGGGACAGGCTGACCCAGTACTTC.

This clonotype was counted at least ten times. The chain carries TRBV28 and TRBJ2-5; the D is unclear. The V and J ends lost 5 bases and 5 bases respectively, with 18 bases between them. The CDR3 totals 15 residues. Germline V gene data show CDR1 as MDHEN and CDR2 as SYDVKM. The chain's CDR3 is CASSPTTSKGETQYF. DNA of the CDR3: TGTGCCAGCAGTCCTACCACCTCGAAAGGGGAGACCCAGTACTTC.

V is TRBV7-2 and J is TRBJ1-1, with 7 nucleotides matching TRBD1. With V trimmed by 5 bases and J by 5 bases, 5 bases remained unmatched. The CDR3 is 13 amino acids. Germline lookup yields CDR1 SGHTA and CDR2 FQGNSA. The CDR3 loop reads CASSQGVGTEAFF. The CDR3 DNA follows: TGTGCCAGCAGCCAGGGGGTGGGAACTGAAGCTTTCTTT.

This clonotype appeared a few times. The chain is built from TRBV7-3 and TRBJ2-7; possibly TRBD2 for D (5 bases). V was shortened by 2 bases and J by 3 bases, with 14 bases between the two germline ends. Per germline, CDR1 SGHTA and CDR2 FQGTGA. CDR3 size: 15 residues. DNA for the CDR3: TGTGCCAGCAGCTTACAGCCGGGAACCAACTACGAGCAGTACTTC. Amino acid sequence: CASSLQPGTNYEQYF.

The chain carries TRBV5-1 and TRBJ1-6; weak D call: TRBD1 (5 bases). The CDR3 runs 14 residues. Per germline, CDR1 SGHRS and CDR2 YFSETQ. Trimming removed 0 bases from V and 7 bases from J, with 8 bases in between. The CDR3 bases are TGCGCCAGCAGCTTGGTAGGGACGAATTCACCCCTCCACTTT. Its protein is CASSLVGTNSPLHF.

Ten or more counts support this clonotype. The CDR3 DNA sequence: TGTGCCAGCAGTTTCGGCCTTACAGTGTCTGAGCAGTACTTC. Translating it yields CASSFGLTVSEQYF. The J gene is TRBJ2-7, the V gene TRBV12-3 or TRBV12-4; no definite D call. The CDR3 covers 14 residues. Deletions cut 3 bases from V and 7 bases from J, with 16 bases between.

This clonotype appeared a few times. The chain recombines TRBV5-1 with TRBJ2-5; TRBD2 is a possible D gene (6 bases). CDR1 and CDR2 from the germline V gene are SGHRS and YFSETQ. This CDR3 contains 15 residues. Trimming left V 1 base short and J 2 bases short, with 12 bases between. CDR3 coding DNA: TGCGCCAGCAGCTTGCAGAGCGCGGGACAAGAGACCCAGTACTTC. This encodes CASSLQSAGQETQYF. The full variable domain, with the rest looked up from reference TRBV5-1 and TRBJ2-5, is KAGVTQTPRYLIKTRGQQVTLSCSPISGHRSVSWYQQTPGQGLQFLFEYFSETQRNKGNFPGRFSGRQFSNSRSEMNVSTLELGDSALYLCASSLQSAGQETQYFGPGTRLLVL.

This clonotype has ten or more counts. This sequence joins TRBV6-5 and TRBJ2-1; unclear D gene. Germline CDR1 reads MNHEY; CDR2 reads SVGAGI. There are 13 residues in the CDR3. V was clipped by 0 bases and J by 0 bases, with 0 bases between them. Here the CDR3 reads CASSYSSYNEQFF. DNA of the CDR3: TGTGCCAGCAGTTACTCCTCCTACAATGAGCAGTTCTTC.

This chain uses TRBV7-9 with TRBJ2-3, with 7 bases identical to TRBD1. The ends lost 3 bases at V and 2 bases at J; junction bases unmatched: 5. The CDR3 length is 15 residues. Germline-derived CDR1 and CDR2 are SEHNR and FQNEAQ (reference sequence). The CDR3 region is CASSFGQALTDTQYF. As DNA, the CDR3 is TGTGCCAGCAGCTTCGGACAGGCCCTCACAGATACGCAGTATTTT.